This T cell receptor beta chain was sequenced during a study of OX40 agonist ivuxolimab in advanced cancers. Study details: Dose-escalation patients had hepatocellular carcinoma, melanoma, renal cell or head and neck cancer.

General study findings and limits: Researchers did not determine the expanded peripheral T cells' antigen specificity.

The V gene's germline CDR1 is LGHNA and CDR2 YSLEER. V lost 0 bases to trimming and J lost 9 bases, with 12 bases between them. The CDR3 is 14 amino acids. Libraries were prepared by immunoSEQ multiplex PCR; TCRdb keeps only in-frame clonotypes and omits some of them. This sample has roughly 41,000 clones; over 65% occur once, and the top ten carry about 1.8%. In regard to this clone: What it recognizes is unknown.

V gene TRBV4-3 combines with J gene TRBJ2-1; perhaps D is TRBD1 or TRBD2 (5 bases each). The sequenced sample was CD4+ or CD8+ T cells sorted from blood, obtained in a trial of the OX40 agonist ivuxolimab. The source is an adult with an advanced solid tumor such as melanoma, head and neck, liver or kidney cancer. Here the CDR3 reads CASSQEFKGTEQFF. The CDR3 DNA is TGCGCCAGCAGCCAAGAATTTAAGGGGACTGAGCAGTTCTTC.